The 9 T cell receptor beta chains reported below all come from one sample, sequenced in a study of OX40 agonist ivuxolimab in advanced cancers. TCRdb's table, derived via immunoSEQ multiplex PCR, lists solely in-frame clones and lacks some. Among about 64,000 clones, around 90% were seen once, and the ten largest hold 2.8%. Sequences were derived from CD4+ or CD8+ T cells sorted from blood, sampled in a trial of the OX40 agonist ivuxolimab. The receptor set was obtained from an adult with an advanced solid tumor such as melanoma, head and neck, liver or kidney cancer.

CDR3 region: CASSLYALRESSYNEQFF. The CDR3 coding sequence is TGTGCCAGCAGTTTATATGCCCTCCGGGAGAGCTCCTACAATGAGCAGTTCTTC. This chain joins TRBV28 and TRBJ2-1; D possibly corresponds to TRBD2 (6 bases). This CDR3 comprises 18 residues. Germline CDR1 and CDR2: MDHEN and SYDVKM. The V end was cut by 1 base, the J end by 0 bases, with 16 bases between.

The CDR3 reads CSVVVRAPEGVQYF. The CDR3, as DNA: TGCAGCGTTGTTGTCAGGGCCCCGGAGGGGGTCCAGTACTTC. The chain uses TRBV29-1 and TRBJ2-5; D possibly uses TRBD1 or TRBD2 (6 bases each). The ends were cut back, 4 bases at V and 10 bases at J, with 22 bases in the middle. CDR1 SQVTM and CDR2 ANQGSEA come from the germline V gene. This CDR3 region has 14 residues.

This chain uses TRBV27 with TRBJ2-3; D not resolved. Between the trimmed V and J ends, which lost 6 bases and 2 bases, there was a span of 9 bases. In germline, CDR1 is MNHEY, CDR2 SMNVEV (reference sequence). The CDR3 runs 13 residues. The CDR3 loop reads CASRRFPTDTQYF. CDR3 sequence (DNA): TGTGCCAGCAGACGCTTCCCCACAGATACGCAGTATTTT.

V gene TRBV4-3 combines with J gene TRBJ1-1; no clear D gene. Trimming stripped 6 bases from V and 0 bases from J, with 17 bases between. Germline lookup yields CDR1 LGHNA and CDR2 YSLEER. This CDR3 spans 16 amino acids. As DNA, the CDR3 is TGCGCCAGCAGTCGTGGGCGATTTGTTATGAACACTGAAGCTTTCTTT. Its protein product is CASSRGRFVMNTEAFF.

V and J are TRBV18 and TRBJ2-1; D remains ambiguous. Trimming stripped 3 bases from V and 5 bases from J, with 8 bases between. The CDR3 contains 13 residues. Germline V gene sequence: CDR1 KGHSH, CDR2 LQKENI. CDR3 loop: CASSPAQHNEQFF. The CDR3, as DNA: TGTGCCAGCTCACCGGCGCAGCACAATGAGCAGTTCTTC.

V gene TRBV10-1 combines with J gene TRBJ2-7; TRBD1 agrees at 7 bases. V gave up 10 bases and J gave up 0 bases; unmatched junction bases: 15. This CDR3 is 16 amino acids long. In germline, CDR1 is WNHNN, CDR2 SYGVQD (reference sequence). Here the CDR3 reads CATRKRGQGNSYEQYF. CDR3 DNA: TGCGCCACCCGAAAGAGGGGGCAGGGTAACTCCTACGAGCAGTACTTC.

This chain joins TRBV5-1 and TRBJ2-7; 10 bases match TRBD2. Germline V lookup: CDR1 SGHRS, CDR2 YFSETQ. The CDR3 consists of 14 residues. J gave up 3 bases and V 4 bases, and 4 bases lay outside the gene matches. CDR3 sequence: CASSASGGIYEQYF. The CDR3 DNA sequence: TGCGCCAGCAGCGCTAGCGGGGGCATCTACGAGCAGTACTTC.

The V call is TRBV28, the J call TRBJ2-7; no clear D gene. CDR3 length equals 12 residues. V gave up 3 bases and J gave up 2 bases, with 5 bases separating them. In germline, CDR1 is MDHEN, CDR2 SYDVKM. The CDR3 here is CASSFQTYEQYF. The CDR3 nucleotides read TGTGCCAGCAGTTTTCAAACCTACGAGCAGTACTTC.

For the CDR3, the DNA is TGCGCCAGCAGCTTGACCGGGGGAGGGGCCGGGGAGCTGTTTTTT. Translated: CASSLTGGGAGELFF. This chain uses TRBV5-1 with TRBJ2-2, with TRBD2 matching 7 bases. CDR1 and CDR2 from the germline V gene are SGHRS and YFSETQ. The ends lost 1 base at V and 6 bases at J; junction bases unmatched: 6. The CDR3 contains 15 residues. The full variable domain, with the rest looked up from reference TRBV5-1 and TRBJ2-2, is KAGVTQTPRYLIKTRGQQVTLSCSPISGHRSVSWYQQTPGQGLQFLFEYFSETQRNKGNFPGRFSGRQFSNSRSEMNVSTLELGDSALYLCASSLTGGGAGELFFGEGSRLTVL.